The rows below give T cell receptor beta chains drawn from one sample of a study of T cell responses to AZD1222 COVID-19 vaccine. Sequencing was performed with immunoSEQ multiplex PCR; in TCRdb, only in-frame clones are kept and a portion is missing. The table has 110,000 or so clones, just over 85% seen once. The sample in question was peripheral blood, obtained 28 days after the second AZD1222 dose. These receptor sequences come from an adult who received the AZD1222 COVID-19 vaccine. CDR3s include the opening cysteine and the closing phenylalanine or tryptophan. The D gene is left open where the match is weak. A row's size may be missing; if present it is once, few, many or a size class.

TRBJ2-2,NA,TRBD1,TRBV5-1,CASSRDRAATGELFF,TGCGCCAGCAGTCGGGACAGGGCCGCCACCGGGGAGCTGTTTTTT
TRBJ1-2,NA,NA,TRBV28,CASSASVVGYTF,TGTGCCAGCAGTGCGTCTGTCGTAGGCTACACCTTC
TRBJ1-4,few,NA,TRBV4-1,CASSQDGRVYEKLFF,TGCGCCAGCAGCCAAGATGGCAGGGTATATGAAAAACTGTTTTTT
TRBJ2-3,NA,TRBD2,TRBV7-6,CASSLALGGSTDTQYF,TGTGCCAGCAGCTTAGCGTTGGGGGGGTCCACAGATACGCAGTATTTT
TRBJ1-5,NA,NA,TRBV7-2,CASSLDGPSGRPQHF,TGTGCCAGCAGCCTGGATGGCCCGTCGGGGAGGCCCCAGCATTTT
TRBJ2-1,NA,TRBD2,TRBV7-2,CASSLLLAEGGEQFF,TGTGCCAGCAGCTTATTACTAGCGGAGGGGGGTGAGCAGTTCTTC
TRBJ1-5,NA,NA,TRBV19,CASSVGSRQLYSNQPQHF,TGTGCCAGTAGCGTAGGGTCCCGCCAACTTTATAGCAATCAGCCCCAGCATTTT
TRBJ1-2,NA,TRBD1,TRBV25-1,CASSEGQYNYGYTF,TGTGCCAGCAGTGAGGGACAGTACAACTATGGCTACACCTTC
TRBJ1-1,NA,NA,TRBV28,CASSSPKTAYTEAFF,TGTGCCAGCAGTTCCCCGAAGACAGCGTACACTGAAGCTTTCTTT
TRBJ1-3,NA,NA,TRBV10-3,CATATPSGNTIYF,TGTGCCACTGCAACGCCGTCTGGAAACACCATATATTTT
TRBJ1-1,NA,TRBD1,TRBV6-5,CASRQGATEAFF,TGTGCCAGCAGACAGGGGGCGACTGAAGCTTTCTTT
TRBJ2-2,NA,TRBD2,TRBV10-3,CAISGSLSGTVYGGELFF,TGTGCCATCAGTGGTTCCCTTAGCGGGACCGTTTACGGCGGGGAGCTGTTTTTT
TRBJ1-2,NA,NA,TRBV4-1,CASSLWRGGYGYTF,TGCGCCAGCAGCCTATGGAGGGGCGGCTATGGCTACACCTTC
TRBJ1-4,NA,NA,TRBV7-9,CASSPTGGGEKLFF,TGTGCCAGCAGCCCAACGGGGGGTGGGGAAAAACTGTTTTTT
TRBJ1-5,NA,NA,TRBV21-1,CASSFQDRAGQPQHF,TGTGCCAGCAGCTTCCAGGACAGGGCAGGGCAGCCCCAGCATTTT
TRBJ2-1,NA,NA,TRBV12-3/TRBV12-4,CASSYGPEGFF,TGTGCCAGCAGTTACGGGCCCGAGGGGTTCTTC
TRBJ2-1,once,NA,TRBV7-9,CASSPRSYNEQFF,TGTGCCAGCAGCCCCCGATCCTACAATGAGCAGTTCTTC
TRBJ1-2,NA,NA,TRBV7-8,CASSLETRSNYGYTF,TGTGCCAGCAGCTTAGAGACAAGAAGTAACTATGGCTACACCTTC
TRBJ2-2,few,NA,TRBV24-1,CATTGVTNTGELFF,TGTGCCACCACCGGTGTTACGAACACCGGGGAGCTGTTTTTT
TRBJ2-7,NA,TRBD1,TRBV6-5,CASSHDRDLSYEQYF,TGTGCCAGCAGCCACGACAGGGACCTATCCTACGAGCAGTACTTC
TRBJ1-1,NA,NA,TRBV6-6,CASRLGRMNTEAFF,TGTGCCAGCAGGCTGGGCCGCATGAACACTGAAGCTTTCTTT
TRBJ2-1,NA,NA,TRBV6-4,CASSDSGTNYNEQFF,TGTGCCAGCAGTGACTCCGGGACCAACTACAATGAGCAGTTCTTC
TRBJ1-5,NA,NA,TRBV7-3,CASSRQTGQPQHF,TGTGCCAGCAGTCGACAGACAGGCCAGCCCCAGCATTTT
TRBJ2-5,NA,NA,TRBV30,CAWSPTLVTGYQETQYF,TGTGCCTGGAGTCCCACCCTCGTTACGGGGTACCAAGAGACCCAGTACTTC
TRBJ1-2,NA,TRBD1,TRBV7-2,CASSLVGQGTLGGYTF,TGTGCCAGCAGCTTAGTGGGACAGGGGACCCTCGGCGGCTACACCTTC
TRBJ2-7,NA,NA,TRBV10-3,CAISEPGRLDEQYF,TGTGCCATCAGTGAGCCGGGCCGACTTGACGAGCAGTACTTC
TRBJ2-1,NA,NA,TRBV10-3,CAISENRENEQFF,TGTGCCATCAGTGAGAACAGGGAAAATGAGCAGTTCTTC
TRBJ1-1,NA,TRBD1,TRBV30,CAWSRGGQGGMNTEAFF,TGTGCCTGGAGCCGCGGGGGGCAGGGGGGAATGAACACTGAAGCTTTCTTT
TRBJ1-4,NA,NA,TRBV18,CASSQGQPNEKLFF,TGTGCCAGCTCCCAAGGACAGCCTAATGAAAAACTGTTTTTT
TRBJ2-7,NA,NA,TRBV4-1,CASSQEQLWAYEQYF,TGCGCCAGCAGCCAAGAGCAGCTTTGGGCCTACGAGCAGTACTTC
TRBJ1-2,NA,NA,TRBV7-6,CASSPGGAEGYTF,TGTGCCAGCAGCCCGGGCGGGGCTGAGGGCTACACCTTC
TRBJ1-1,NA,TRBD1,TRBV3-1/TRBV3-2,CASSQGGQGMKAFF,TGTGCCAGCAGCCAAGGAGGACAGGGGATGAAAGCTTTCTTT
TRBJ1-1,NA,NA,TRBV5-4,CASSLEGWQGDTEAFF,TGTGCCAGCAGCTTGGAAGGCTGGCAGGGCGATACTGAAGCTTTCTTT